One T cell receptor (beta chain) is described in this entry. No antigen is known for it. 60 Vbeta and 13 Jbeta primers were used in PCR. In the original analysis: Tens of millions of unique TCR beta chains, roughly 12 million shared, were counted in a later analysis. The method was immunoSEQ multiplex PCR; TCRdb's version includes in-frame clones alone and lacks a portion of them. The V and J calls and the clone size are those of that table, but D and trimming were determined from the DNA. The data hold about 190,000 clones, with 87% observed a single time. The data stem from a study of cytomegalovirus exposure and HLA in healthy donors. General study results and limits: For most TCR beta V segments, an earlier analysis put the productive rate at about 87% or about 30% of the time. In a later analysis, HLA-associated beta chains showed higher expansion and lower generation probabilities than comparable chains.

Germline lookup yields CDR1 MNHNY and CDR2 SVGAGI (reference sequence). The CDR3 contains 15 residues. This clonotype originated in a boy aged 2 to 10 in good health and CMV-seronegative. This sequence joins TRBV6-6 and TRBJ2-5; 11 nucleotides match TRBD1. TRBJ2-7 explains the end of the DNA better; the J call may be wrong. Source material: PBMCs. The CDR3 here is CASSYSGQGGYEQYF. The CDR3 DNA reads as TGTGCCAGCAGTTACTCGGGACAGGGGGGCTACGAGCAGTACTTC.